These 25 T cell receptor beta chains were all obtained from the same sample, sequenced in a study of memory CD8 T cells in hepatitis C reinfection. Stated time point: pre-reinfection, 55 to 20 weeks before reinfection detection. The sorted cells went straight to TCR sequencing with no prior in vitro expansion. The data were produced by immunoSEQ multiplex PCR, yet TCRdb's version contains in-frame clones alone and is incomplete. Here the sample spans 45,000 to 65,000 clones, roughly 89% being singletons. The specimen sequenced was naive CD8+ T cells sorted from blood. Receptor source: a man younger than 30 with hepatitis C virus infection.

Worth noting for this clone: The same CDR3 arises from other DNA sequences in this sample as well. The V gene is TRBV25-1, the J gene TRBJ1-5; TRBD1 aligns across 8 bases. Germline CDR1 reads MGHDK; CDR2 reads SYGVNS. After removal of 6 bases from V and 4 bases from J, the junction contained 2 bases not matched to a gene. The CDR3 is made up of 13 amino acids. CDR3 in amino acids: CASSGQGNQPQHF. The DNA of the CDR3 is TGTGCCAGCAGCGGACAGGGTAATCAGCCCCAGCATTTT. The variable domain in full, completed from reference TRBV25-1 and TRBJ1-5, reads EADIYQTPRYLVIGTGKKITLECSQTMGHDKMYWYQQDPGMELHLIHYSYGVNSTEKGDLSSESTVSRIRTEHFPLTLESARPSHTSQYLCASSGQGNQPQHFGDGTRLSIL.

This chain's CDR3 is CASSASGHRYNEQFF. The CDR3 nucleotides are TGTGCCAGTAGTGCCTCGGGACACAGGTACAATGAGCAGTTCTTC. The chain joins TRBV19 to TRBJ2-1, with a possible D match to TRBD1 (6 bases). Trimming left V 5 bases short and J 4 bases short, with 15 bases between. Germline loops: CDR1 LNHDA, CDR2 SQIVND (reference sequence). The CDR3 sequence is 15 residues long.

The chain uses TRBV21-1 and TRBJ2-3; the DNA was not compared with TRBD2, the D call given in the table. TRBV21-1 is flagged as a pseudogene. This CDR3 contains 15 residues. The chain's CDR3 is CASSPPGEYTDTQYF. The CDR3 coding sequence is TGTGCCAGCAGCCCCCCCGGGGAATACACAGATACGCAGTATTTT.

V gene TRBV7-9 combines with J gene TRBJ2-2; 8 positions match TRBD2. Trimming at V came to 2 bases and at J to 6 bases, leaving 5 bases not matched to a gene. This CDR3 is 15 amino acids long. Germline lookup yields CDR1 SEHNR and CDR2 FQNEAQ (reference sequence). CDR3 sequence reads: CASSLSGSRPGELFF. DNA for the CDR3: TGTGCCAGCAGCTTAAGCGGGAGTCGCCCCGGGGAGCTGTTTTTT.

The chain joins TRBV11-3 to TRBJ2-1; possibly TRBD1 for D (6 bases). The germline CDR1 and CDR2 sequences are SGHNT and YENEEA. The CDR3 is 14 amino acids. Trimming took off 5 bases at V and 9 bases at J, with 17 bases between the two ends. CDR3 loop: CASSTLTGPAEQFF. The DNA for the CDR3 is TGTGCCAGCAGCACATTGACAGGTCCCGCTGAGCAGTTCTTC.

The chain combines TRBV9 with TRBJ1-1; D gene unclear. The V end lost 5 bases, the J end lost 8 bases, and 7 bases lay between the germline ends. There are 10 residues in the CDR3. Germline-derived CDR1 and CDR2 are SGDLS and YYNGEE. For the CDR3, the DNA is TGTGCCAGCAGAGCTACCGAAGCTTTCTTT. As protein: CASRATEAFF.

This chain's CDR3 is CASPRVEGALCEQFF. The CDR3 DNA follows: TGTGCCAGTCCCCGGGTCGAGGGAGCCTTGTGTGAGCAGTTCTTC. The J gene is TRBJ2-1, the V gene TRBV28, with a tentative D call TRBD2 (5 bases). CDR3 length equals 15 residues. Trimming left V 9 bases short and J 9 bases short, with 24 bases between. Germline CDR1 is MDHEN and CDR2 is SYDVKM.

The V call is TRBV4-3, the J call TRBJ2-5; TRBD2 agrees at 7 bases. The CDR3 runs to 15 residues. Germline CDR1 LGHNA, CDR2 YSLEER. V was pared by 0 bases and J by 5 bases, with 6 bases of the junction left unmatched. CDR3 sequence reads: CASSQERLGGETQYF. CDR3 in DNA: TGCGCCAGCAGCCAAGAACGGCTCGGGGGGGAGACCCAGTACTTC.

V and J are TRBV5-4 and TRBJ2-1; a possible D gene is TRBD2 (6 bases). Germline V gives CDR1 SGHNT, CDR2 YYREEE (reference sequence). There are 16 residues in the CDR3. Deletions cut 4 bases from V and 0 bases from J, with 14 bases between. The CDR3 here is CASSPGAGSSYNEQFF. For the CDR3, the DNA is TGTGCCAGCAGCCCTGGGGCCGGGAGCTCCTACAATGAGCAGTTCTTC.

This clone came up once. The chain couples TRBV10-3 to TRBJ1-6; D remains unclear. The V gene lost 10 bases and the J gene lost 12 bases, with 10 bases spanning the gap. The CDR3 length is 10 residues. Germline values: CDR1 ENHRY, CDR2 SYGVKD. CDR3 sequence reads: CATMGEPLHF. DNA for the CDR3: TGTGCCACCATGGGAGAACCCCTCCACTTT.

The chain has TRBV9 and TRBJ2-7, with D maybe TRBD2 (6 bases). Trimming removed 4 bases from V and 5 bases from J, with 13 bases in between. Per the germline V gene, CDR1 is SGDLS and CDR2 is YYNGEE. The CDR3 is 13 amino acids. This CDR3 is CASSPGGTHEQYF. CDR3 in DNA: TGTGCCAGCAGCCCCGGAGGGACCCACGAGCAGTACTTC.

The rearrangement uses TRBV5-4 and TRBJ1-1; D is possibly TRBD1 (6 bases). V was clipped by 0 bases and J by 3 bases, with 12 bases between them. Germline V gene sequence: CDR1 SGHNT, CDR2 YYREEE (reference sequence). The CDR3 extends over 15 amino acids. Here the CDR3 DNA reads TGTGCCAGCAGCTTGGGGGGCGGGGGGCACACTGAAGCTTTCTTT. Its translation is CASSLGGGGHTEAFF.

This clone came up once. The CDR3, as DNA: TGTGCCAGCAGCCCCGGGACACATAGCAATCAGCCCCAGCATTTT. This codes for CASSPGTHSNQPQHF. This rearrangement joins TRBV11-2 to TRBJ1-5, with a weak D call TRBD1 (6 bases). V was pared by 5 bases and J by 0 bases, with 11 bases between. CDR1 and CDR2 from the germline V gene are SGHAT and FQNNGV. This CDR3 has 15 residues.

This rearrangement joins TRBV4-3 to TRBJ2-7; 8 bases agree with TRBD1. V shed 3 bases and J 0 bases; nucleotides not matched to a gene: 7. The CDR3 is 16 residues long. The V gene's germline CDR1 is LGHNA and CDR2 YSLEER. The DNA for the CDR3 is TGCGCCAGCAGCCAGGCGGACAGGGTCCTCTCCTACGAGCAGTACGTC. This codes for CASSQADRVLSYEQYV.

V gene TRBV11-2 combines with J gene TRBJ1-3; 10 positions agree with TRBD1. The CDR3 covers 16 residues. The V segment lost 5 bases and the J segment 3 bases; nucleotides outside the gene matches: 7. Germline CDR1 and CDR2: SGHAT and FQNNGV. Here the CDR3 reads CASSTRQGAYGNTIYF. The CDR3, as DNA: TGTGCCAGCAGCACCCGACAGGGGGCTTATGGAAACACCATATATTTT.

This chain joins TRBV30 and TRBJ2-1; 11 bases align to TRBD1. The CDR3 consists of 14 residues. The trim removed 2 bases at V and 4 bases at J, leaving 1 base unmatched. Germline V gene sequence: CDR1 GTSNPN, CDR2 SVGIG (reference sequence). CDR3 region: CAWSWDRGYNEQFF. DNA of the CDR3: TGTGCCTGGAGTTGGGACAGGGGGTACAATGAGCAGTTCTTC.

This chain uses TRBV19 with TRBJ1-1, with 8 bases that match TRBD1. Looked up from germline, CDR1 is LNHDA and CDR2 is SQIVND (reference sequence). Trimming took 1 base from V and 6 from J; bases not matched to a gene: 7. The CDR3 has 15 residues. The CDR3 DNA reads as TGTGCCAGTAGTATAGTGCCAGGGGGCAGCGCTGAAGCTTTCTTT. The encoded protein is CASSIVPGGSAEAFF. The full variable domain, its missing parts supplied by reference TRBV19 and TRBJ1-1, is DGGITQSPKYLFRKEGQNVTLSCEQNLNHDAMYWYRQDPGQGLRLIYYSQIVNDFQKGDIAEGYSVSREKKESFPLTVTSAQKNPTAFYLCASSIVPGGSAEAFFGQGTRLTVV.

The genes are TRBV28 and TRBJ1-5, with 7 bases that match TRBD1. Trimming took 9 bases from V and 5 from J; bases not matched to a gene: 10. CDR3 length: 14 residues. Germline V gives CDR1 MDHEN, CDR2 SYDVKM. The CDR3 bases are TGTGCCAGTTCGACAGGGACATTGGATCAGCCCCAGCATTTT. Protein sequence: CASSTGTLDQPQHF.

The chain recombines TRBV19 with TRBJ2-7; D may be TRBD2 (6 bases). Germline V CDR1 and CDR2: LNHDA, SQIVND (reference sequence). CDR3 length: 12 amino acids. V was shortened by 3 bases and J by 3 bases, with 6 bases between the two germline ends. CDR3 in amino acids: CASSMGGYEQYF. Here the CDR3 DNA reads TGTGCCAGTAGTATGGGAGGCTACGAGCAGTACTTC.

The chain recombines TRBV12-5 with TRBJ1-1, with D hard to call. The V gene's germline CDR1 is LGHNT and CDR2 FRNRAP. This CDR3 is 13 amino acids long. Trimming removed 4 bases at V and 5 bases at J, with 11 bases between. In DNA, the CDR3 is TGTGCTAGTGGTTCACTTGGCGGGACTGAAGCTTTCTTT. It is translated as CASGSLGGTEAFF.

The chain uses TRBV27 and TRBJ2-2; 11 nucleotides agree with TRBD2. From germline, CDR1 is MNHEY and CDR2 SMNVEV (reference sequence). Germline trimming cut 4 bases from V and 3 bases from J; bases unmatched to any gene: 7. The CDR3 is 17 residues long. This CDR3 reads CASSSSLAGGYTGELFF. The CDR3 DNA reads TGTGCCAGCAGTTCCAGTCTAGCGGGGGGTTACACCGGGGAGCTGTTTTTT.

The chain recombines TRBV7-9 with TRBJ1-5; 10 bases are shared with TRBD1. CDR3 length: 16 residues. Losses at the gene ends were 3 bases for V and 7 bases for J; bases not matched to a gene: 9. Germline V gene lookup returns CDR1 SEHNR and CDR2 FQNEAQ (reference sequence). The CDR3 coding sequence is TGTGCCAGCAGCTTCGCCCGGGACAGGGGAGGACAGCCCCAGCATTTT. This gives the protein CASSFARDRGGQPQHF. Variable domain in full (rest from reference TRBV7-9 and TRBJ1-5): DTGVSQNPRHKITKRGQNVTFRCDPISEHNRLYWYRQTLGQGPEFLTYFQNEAQLEKSRLLSDRFSAERPKGSFSTLEIQRTEQGDSAMYLCASSFARDRGGQPQHFGDGTRLSIL.

J is TRBJ2-1 and V is TRBV27; a weak D match, TRBD2 (5 bases). The CDR3 contains 17 residues. Per the germline V gene, CDR1 is MNHEY and CDR2 is SMNVEV (reference sequence). Trimming took 9 bases from V and 5 from J, leaving 26 bases between them. The CDR3: CASSATDTPPSHNEQFF. In DNA form, the CDR3 reads TGTGCCAGTAGCGCCACCGACACCCCCCCTTCACACAATGAGCAGTTCTTC.

The gene calls are TRBV14 and TRBJ2-3, with D tentatively TRBD1 (5 bases). Between the trimmed V and J ends, which lost 0 bases and 0 bases, there was a span of 10 bases. There are 16 residues in the CDR3. In germline, CDR1 is SGHDN, CDR2 FVKESK. For the CDR3, the DNA is TGTGCCAGCAGCCAAGATTCAGGGTATAGCACAGATACGCAGTATTTT. Encoded protein: CASSQDSGYSTDTQYF.

The J gene is TRBJ2-5, the V gene TRBV27; maybe TRBD2 (6 bases). Per the germline V gene, CDR1 is MNHEY and CDR2 is SMNVEV (reference sequence). The CDR3 totals 16 residues. V lost 3 bases and J lost 4, with 18 bases in between. In nucleotides, the CDR3 is TGTGCCAGCAGTTTCCGGAGATCGGAGGGGCCAGAGACCCAGTACTTC. Its translation is CASSFRRSEGPETQYF.